This note documents a single T cell receptor beta chain sequence. The antigen is not known. This sample is drawn from a study of T cell responses to AZD1222 COVID-19 vaccine. The germline V gene has CDR1 SGHRS and CDR2 YFSETQ. The CDR3 loop spans 16 amino acids. V was shortened by 0 bases and J by 7 bases, with 17 bases between the two germline ends. The study's findings and limits: The donor cohort was predominantly white British with a female majority, and clonal diversity may have been underestimated. Baseline serology detected seropositivity in only six AZD1222 recipients.

Libraries were prepared by immunoSEQ multiplex PCR; TCRdb keeps only in-frame clonotypes and omits some of them. Altogether roughly 53,000 clones are present, roughly 85% being singletons, with the ten largest covering roughly a fifth. This specimen consisted of peripheral blood, obtained on day 0 of MenACWY control vaccination. This sequence originates from an adult in good health. The chain combines TRBV5-1 with TRBJ2-1; weak D call: TRBD2 (6 bases). For the CDR3, the DNA is TGCGCCAGCAGCTTGGACATCGCGGGAACTAGGAATGAGCAGTTCTTC. This codes for CASSLDIAGTRNEQFF.